Below, one T cell receptor (beta chain) is given with its context. This sample is drawn from a study of blood T cell repertoires in COVID-19. Study information: Both acute and convalescent COVID-19 samples were obtained from the United States, Italy and Spain. T cells, B-cell-depleted T cells, or PBMCs provided the cDNA or gDNA that served as material.

Deletions cut 6 bases from V and 1 base from J, with 22 bases between. CDR3 size: 18 residues. Germline assignment: CDR1 WSHSY and CDR2 SAAADI. Per the original data handling: Scientists estimated how many nucleated cells there were by amplifying reference gene primers. The data were produced by immunoSEQ multiplex PCR, yet TCRdb's version contains in-frame clones alone and is incomplete. D and trimming were read from the DNA, whereas the V and J calls and clone size are those reported in that table. The table includes approximately 300,000 clones, around 89% detected once. The sequence derives from a woman in her fifties or sixties with active or convalescent COVID-19. Sequenced sample: peripheral blood. The chain couples TRBV10-2 to TRBJ1-3; no reliable D call. CDR3 coding DNA: TGCGCCAGCAGCCCCCGGGGTTACAATCTACTATCTGGAAACACCATATATTTT. As protein: CASSPRGYNLLSGNTIYF.